These T cell receptor beta chains were read from a single sample in a study of blood T cell repertoires in COVID-19. Data came from immunoSEQ multiplex PCR; TCRdb stores just in-frame clones and leaves some out. The sample holds tens of thousands of clones, 75% to 85% seen once. Sequencing was performed on peripheral blood. Source of these receptors: an elderly woman with acute or convalescent COVID-19. The CDR3 runs from the conserved cysteine through the conserved F or W. A clone size is listed for some rows: how often the clone was seen (once, few, many), or a class if it is expanded.

v_gene: TRBV18
j_gene: TRBJ2-7
abundance: few
CDR3aa: CASSPRDRDEQYF

v_gene: TRBV6-1
j_gene: TRBJ1-3
abundance: -
CDR3aa: CASSEALLYRGGNTIYF

v_gene: TRBV18
j_gene: TRBJ2-1
abundance: -
CDR3aa: CASSLQAGTEQFF

v_gene: TRBV18
j_gene: TRBJ1-1
abundance: -
CDR3aa: CASSRDTLNTEAFF

v_gene: TRBV20-1
j_gene: TRBJ2-1
abundance: -
CDR3aa: CSASRLAGAQFF

v_gene: TRBV19
j_gene: TRBJ2-1
abundance: -
CDR3aa: CASSDGSIYNEQFF

v_gene: TRBV10-3
j_gene: TRBJ2-5
abundance: -
CDR3aa: CAISESAVQETQYF

v_gene: TRBV7-9
j_gene: TRBJ2-2
abundance: -
CDR3aa: CASSPGPGGRTGELFF

v_gene: TRBV25-1
j_gene: TRBJ2-3
abundance: -
CDR3aa: CASSATRASGSRTDTQYF

v_gene: TRBV29-1
j_gene: TRBJ1-2
abundance: -
CDR3aa: CSASDRGGYGYTF

v_gene: TRBV7-2
j_gene: TRBJ1-1
abundance: -
CDR3aa: CASSLGTANTEAFF

v_gene: TRBV25-1
j_gene: TRBJ2-1
abundance: -
CDR3aa: CASSGGPGGSYNEQFF

v_gene: TRBV12-2
j_gene: TRBJ1-1
abundance: -
CDR3aa: CASRLVAGKNTEAFF

v_gene: TRBV6-5
j_gene: TRBJ1-4
abundance: -
CDR3aa: CASSFSGESSEKLFF

v_gene: TRBV2
j_gene: TRBJ1-6
abundance: -
CDR3aa: CASRGQQNSPLHF

v_gene: TRBV11-2
j_gene: TRBJ2-7
abundance: once
CDR3aa: CASSFTGSSSSYEQYF

v_gene: TRBV5-4
j_gene: TRBJ1-1
abundance: -
CDR3aa: CASSLHPGGGTEAFF

v_gene: TRBV7-2
j_gene: TRBJ2-7
abundance: -
CDR3aa: CASSLEAGGNEQYF

v_gene: TRBV3-1/TRBV3-2
j_gene: TRBJ1-1
abundance: -
CDR3aa: CASSFGTGRNTEAFF

v_gene: TRBV7-8
j_gene: TRBJ1-1
abundance: -
CDR3aa: CASSFQGATEAFF

v_gene: TRBV19
j_gene: TRBJ2-3
abundance: once
CDR3aa: CASSILGQGLDTQYF

v_gene: TRBV21-1
j_gene: TRBJ2-2
abundance: -
CDR3aa: CASSKALWDRGTLNTGELFF

v_gene: TRBV19
j_gene: TRBJ2-2
abundance: -
CDR3aa: CASSIGRVDGELFF

v_gene: TRBV10-2
j_gene: TRBJ1-4
abundance: -
CDR3aa: CASSELGRGREKLFF

v_gene: TRBV5-1
j_gene: TRBJ2-6
abundance: -
CDR3aa: CASSLGHRTENVLTF

v_gene: TRBV18
j_gene: TRBJ2-3
abundance: -
CDR3aa: CASSPRLAGGADTQYF

v_gene: TRBV9
j_gene: TRBJ2-3
abundance: -
CDR3aa: CASSARPSTDTQYF

v_gene: TRBV15
j_gene: TRBJ2-7
abundance: -
CDR3aa: CATSGESSYEQYF

v_gene: TRBV7-2
j_gene: TRBJ2-1
abundance: few
CDR3aa: CASSSGLAGYNEQFF

v_gene: TRBV5-4
j_gene: TRBJ2-1
abundance: -
CDR3aa: CASSLGLEINEQFF

v_gene: TRBV3-1/TRBV3-2
j_gene: TRBJ1-2
abundance: -
CDR3aa: CASSQGSGNLNYGYTF

v_gene: TRBV5-1
j_gene: TRBJ2-5
abundance: -
CDR3aa: CASKRDQGETQYF

v_gene: TRBV4-1
j_gene: TRBJ1-1
abundance: -
CDR3aa: CASSQEARNLFMNTEAFF

v_gene: TRBV19
j_gene: TRBJ1-6
abundance: -
CDR3aa: CASTTGGYNSPLHF

v_gene: TRBV20-1
j_gene: TRBJ2-5
abundance: -
CDR3aa: CSAPRRETQYF

v_gene: TRBV6-1
j_gene: TRBJ1-6
abundance: -
CDR3aa: CASSDQGTGISPLHF

v_gene: TRBV11-2
j_gene: TRBJ2-2
abundance: -
CDR3aa: CASSLASGGASGELFF

v_gene: TRBV25-1
j_gene: TRBJ2-3
abundance: -
CDR3aa: CASSVVYTQYF

v_gene: TRBV19
j_gene: TRBJ1-1
abundance: -
CDR3aa: CASIDGTANTEAFF

v_gene: TRBV7-6
j_gene: TRBJ2-7
abundance: -
CDR3aa: CASSLGDQTSAPYEQYF

v_gene: TRBV3-1/TRBV3-2
j_gene: TRBJ2-5
abundance: once
CDR3aa: CASSQPPGTGVETQYF

v_gene: TRBV11-2
j_gene: TRBJ2-3
abundance: -
CDR3aa: CASSLGPQGTDTQYF

v_gene: TRBV28
j_gene: TRBJ2-7
abundance: once
CDR3aa: CASRNSYEQYF

v_gene: TRBV7-9
j_gene: TRBJ2-2
abundance: -
CDR3aa: CASSLAQFSSTGELFF

v_gene: TRBV4-1
j_gene: TRBJ2-7
abundance: few
CDR3aa: CASSHRQGMYEQYF

v_gene: TRBV7-8
j_gene: TRBJ2-5
abundance: once
CDR3aa: CASSLPYRGASASKGETQYF

v_gene: TRBV29-1
j_gene: TRBJ2-5
abundance: -
CDR3aa: CSVEVPGAQYF

v_gene: TRBV27
j_gene: TRBJ1-5
abundance: -
CDR3aa: CASSLVGGNQPQHF